The text below deals with one T cell receptor (beta chain). Germline lookup yields CDR1 SEHNR and CDR2 FQNEAQ (reference sequence). The CDR3 sequence is 14 residues long. The junction had 4 bases not matched to a gene; V was cut back by 1 base and J by 10 bases. Profiled with immunoSEQ multiplex PCR; TCRdb holds only in-frame clones, not every one. This sample has about 190,000 clones, with roughly 86% found just once. This specimen comes from a study of blood T cell repertoires in COVID-19. The V call is TRBV7-9, the J call TRBJ1-6, with TRBD1 identical over 7 bases. Sequences were obtained from PBMCs or T cells enriched from blood (not recorded which). The sequence was collected from a woman under 40 who had recovered from COVID-19. DNA of the CDR3: TGTGCCAGCAGCTTAGGACAGGGTCGATCACCCCTCCACTTT. Translation: CASSLGQGRSPLHF.